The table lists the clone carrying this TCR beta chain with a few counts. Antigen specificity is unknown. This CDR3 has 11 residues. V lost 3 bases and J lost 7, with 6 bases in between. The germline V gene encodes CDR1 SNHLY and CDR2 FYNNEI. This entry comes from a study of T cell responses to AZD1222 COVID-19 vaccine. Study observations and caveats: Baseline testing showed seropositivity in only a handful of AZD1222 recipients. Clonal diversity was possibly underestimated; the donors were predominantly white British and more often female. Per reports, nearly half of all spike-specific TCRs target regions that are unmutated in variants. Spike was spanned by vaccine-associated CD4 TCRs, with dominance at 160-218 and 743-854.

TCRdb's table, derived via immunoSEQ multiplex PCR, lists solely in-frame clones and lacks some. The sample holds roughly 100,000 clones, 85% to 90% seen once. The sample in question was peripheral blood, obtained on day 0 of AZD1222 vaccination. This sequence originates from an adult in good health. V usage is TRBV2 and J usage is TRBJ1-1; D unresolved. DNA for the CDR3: TGTGCCAGCAGTGATTTACTTGAAGCTTTCTTT. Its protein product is CASSDLLEAFF.